A single sample gave rise to the 9 T cell receptor beta chains below, sequenced in a study of shared clonotypes between healthy human individuals. The repertoire was sequenced with immunoSEQ multiplex PCR; TCRdb's copy has only in-frame clones and lacks some. The data show fewer than 850,000 clones, roughly 96% seen once. Naive CD8 cells comprised CD45RO-negative, CCR7-positively selected cells, excluding terminally differentiated effector memory CD45RA+ cells. Sequencing was done on a sample of naive CD8+ T cells sorted from blood. These receptor sequences come from a man aged 30 to 39 in good health.

The chain combines TRBV6-1 with TRBJ1-5; D call uncertain. Germline V lookup: CDR1 MNHNS, CDR2 SASEGT. This CDR3 has 15 amino acids. V gave up 2 bases and J gave up 0 bases, with 8 bases separating them. The CDR3 DNA reads TGTGCCAGCAGTGAATTAAGGGCTAGCAATCAGCCCCAGCATTTT. Its protein is CASSELRASNQPQHF.

In this sample, this clone turned up once. The rearrangement uses TRBV7-9 and TRBJ2-5; TRBD1 matches 12 bases. Germline CDR1 and CDR2: SEHNR and FQNEAQ (reference sequence). The CDR3 is made up of 15 amino acids. The ends lost 1 base at V and 4 bases at J; junction bases unmatched: 1. The CDR3 loop reads CASSLVGQGAETQYF. In nucleotides, the CDR3 is TGTGCCAGCAGCTTAGTGGGACAGGGGGCAGAGACCCAGTACTTC.

The chain links TRBV7-3 to TRBJ2-3, with 12 positions matching TRBD2. Germline V gives CDR1 SGHTA, CDR2 FQGTGA. The CDR3 has 15 amino acids. Losses at the gene ends were 5 bases for V and 4 bases for J; bases not matched to a gene: 4. CDR3 in DNA: TGTGCCAGCAGCGAACTAGCGGGAGGCGCAGATACGCAGTATTTT. Its protein product is CASSELAGGADTQYF.

The chain is built from TRBV4-1 and TRBJ2-2, with D uncertain. Trimming left V 1 base short and J 1 base short, with 7 bases between. This CDR3 is built from 15 residues. Germline V gene lookup returns CDR1 MGHRA and CDR2 YSYEKL. CDR3 in DNA: TGCGCCAGCAGCCAAGTCATGGGGAACACCGGGGAGCTGTTTTTT. Translating gives CASSQVMGNTGELFF.

As regards this clone: This CDR3 is also generated by other DNA sequences in the sample. This sequence joins TRBV2 and TRBJ2-5; D is uncertain. The CDR3 has 11 residues. Germline V gene sequence: CDR1 SNHLY, CDR2 FYNNEI. Trimming shortened V by 3 bases and J by 2 bases, and 1 base separated the two germline ends. In nucleotides, the CDR3 is TGTGCCAGCAGTGATCAAGAGACCCAGTACTTC. It codes for CASSDQETQYF.

Of note for this clone: This specimen includes other DNA sequences encoding the same CDR3. V gene TRBV19 combines with J gene TRBJ2-7, with 8 bases that match TRBD1. CDR1 is LNHDA and CDR2 is SQIVND in the germline V gene (reference sequence). This CDR3 is 14 amino acids long. Germline trimming cut 3 bases from V and 2 bases from J; bases unmatched to any gene: 3. In nucleotides, the CDR3 is TGTGCCAGTAGTATCGGACAGGGAGCCTACGAGCAGTACTTC. This translates into CASSIGQGAYEQYF.

V usage is TRBV2 and J usage is TRBJ1-2, with 8 bases matching TRBD1. The length of the CDR3 is 14 residues. Germline V lookup: CDR1 SNHLY, CDR2 FYNNEI. With 8 bases clipped from V and 6 bases from J, the junction kept 11 bases outside the gene matches. As DNA, the CDR3 is TGTGCCAGCGACCTGCGGACAGGGAAAGATGGCTACACCTTC. It yields the protein CASDLRTGKDGYTF.

Points on this clone: Germline is not matched at one junction end, which may reflect a read error. Additional DNA sequences in this sample encode the identical CDR3. The chain joins TRBV7-7 to TRBJ2-3, with 7 bases that match TRBD1. The germline CDR1 and CDR2 sequences are SSHAT and FNYEAQ (reference sequence). This CDR3 comprises 14 residues. The CDR3 sequence: CASSLGTGTDTQYF. The DNA for the CDR3 is TGTGCTAGCAGCTTAGGGACAGGCACAGATACGCAGTATTTT.

The chain's CDR3 is CASSQIPSGGDDTQYF. The CDR3 coding sequence is TGTGCCAGCAGCCAGATACCTAGCGGGGGCGACGATACGCAGTATTTT. This rearrangement joins TRBV28 to TRBJ2-3; TRBD2 matches 10 bases. V dropped 6 bases and J dropped 6; count of bases not matched to a gene: 12. This CDR3 has 16 amino acids. CDR1 and CDR2 (germline): MDHEN, SYDVKM.